The rows below give T cell receptor beta chains drawn from one sample of a study of blood T cells in healthy people across ages. MiXCR, run by TCRdb on the 5' RACE reads, gives a single entry per CDR3 protein. The table lists around 1.5 million distinct CDR3 sequences, almost 35% of them singletons, with 11% in the top ten. Sequenced input: blood. The receptors come from a woman in her thirties in good health. CDR3s leave out the opening cysteine and the closing phenylalanine or tryptophan.

V	J	CDR3
TRBV12-3/TRBV12-4	TRBJ2-3	ASTPSGSRADPQY
TRBV3-1	TRBJ2-6	ASSQLAGGSGANVLT
TRBV9	-	ASSVDGTGTHEQY
TRBV9	TRBJ2-6	ASSGWDISGANVLT
TRBV20-1	TRBJ2-1	SASSFVSYNEQF
TRBV3-1	TRBJ2-5	AGSQIMYGQETQY
TRBV20-1	TRBJ2-3	SASPTGDTQY
TRBV5-1	TRBJ2-7	ASSLQVGGGAYEQY
TRBV6-6	TRBJ1-1	ASSYRDGMNTEAF
TRBV6-6	TRBJ1-1	ASSPAPTMNTEAF
TRBV4-1	TRBJ2-1	ASSQEGVYYNEQF
TRBV14	TRBJ1-2	ASSQQEAGGYT
TRBV7-8	TRBJ1-2	ASSWDRTYGYT
TRBV9	TRBJ2-7	ASSEGTGYSEQY
TRBV27	TRBJ1-2	ASSFSASYGYT
TRBV7-9	TRBJ2-5	ASSSYSNYIQETQY
TRBV5-1	TRBJ2-3	ASSGAVRTDTQY
TRBV15	TRBJ2-5	ATSGSRLAGGYEQY
TRBV2	TRBJ2-3	ASSEREGQY
TRBV6-6	TRBJ1-1	ASSLQGWNTEAF
TRBV9	TRBJ2-7	ASSVRGSKDEQY
TRBV7-2	TRBJ2-7	ASSFSLGTYEQY
TRBV20-1	TRBJ2-5	SATQALSSGFQETQY
TRBV6-6	TRBJ2-5	ASRGVAEGETQY
TRBV5-1	TRBJ1-3	ASSLETRGSGNTIY
TRBV15	TRBJ2-5	ATSPRAREGQETQY
TRBV6-2/TRBV6-3	TRBJ2-4	ASSFRDYQNIQY
TRBV5-6	TRBJ2-6	ASSKTGGAGANVLT